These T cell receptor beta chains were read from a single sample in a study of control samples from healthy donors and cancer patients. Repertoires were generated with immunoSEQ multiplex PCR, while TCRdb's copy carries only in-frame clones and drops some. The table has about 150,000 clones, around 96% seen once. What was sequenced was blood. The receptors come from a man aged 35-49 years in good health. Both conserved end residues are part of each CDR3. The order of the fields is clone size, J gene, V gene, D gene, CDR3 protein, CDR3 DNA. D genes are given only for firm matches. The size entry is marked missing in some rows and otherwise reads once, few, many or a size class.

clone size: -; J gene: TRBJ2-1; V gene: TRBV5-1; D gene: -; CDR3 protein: CASSGLLNEQFF; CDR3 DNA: TGCGCCAGCAGCGGACTCCTTAATGAGCAGTTCTTC
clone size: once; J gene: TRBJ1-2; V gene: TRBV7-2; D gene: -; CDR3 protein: CASSLDRVDGYTF; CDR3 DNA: TGTGCCAGCAGCTTAGACAGGGTCGATGGCTACACCTTC
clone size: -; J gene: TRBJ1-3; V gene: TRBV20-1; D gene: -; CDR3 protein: CSASPGFSGNTIYF; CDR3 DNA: TGCAGTGCTAGTCCGGGGTTCTCTGGAAACACCATATATTTT
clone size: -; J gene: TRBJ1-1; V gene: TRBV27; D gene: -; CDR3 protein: CASSLHEWGPVAFF; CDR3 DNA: TGTGCCAGCAGTTTACATGAATGGGGGCCCGTGGCTTTCTTT
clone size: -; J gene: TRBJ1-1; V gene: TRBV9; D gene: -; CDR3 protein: CASSVGGASTEAFF; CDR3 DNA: TGTGCCAGCAGCGTAGGGGGGGCGTCCACTGAAGCTTTCTTT
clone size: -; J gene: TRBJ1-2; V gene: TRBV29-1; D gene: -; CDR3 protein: CSVEEIGGDYGYTF; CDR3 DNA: TGCAGCGTTGAAGAAATAGGAGGGGACTATGGCTACACCTTC
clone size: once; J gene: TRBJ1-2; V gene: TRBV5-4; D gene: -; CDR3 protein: CASSSRQDYGYTF; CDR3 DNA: TGTGCCAGCAGCAGCCGACAGGACTATGGCTACACCTTC
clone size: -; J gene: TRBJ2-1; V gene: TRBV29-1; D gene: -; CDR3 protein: CSVADPWEQFF; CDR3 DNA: TGCAGCGTTGCTGATCCTTGGGAGCAGTTCTTC
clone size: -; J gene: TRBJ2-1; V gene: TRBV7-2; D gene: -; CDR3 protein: CASSHLGGMNEQFF; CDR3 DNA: TGTGCCAGCAGCCACTTAGGGGGGATGAATGAGCAGTTCTTC
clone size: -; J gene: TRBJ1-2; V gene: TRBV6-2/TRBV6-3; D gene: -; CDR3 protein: CASSLGQGRGYTF; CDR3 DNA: TGTGCCAGCAGCCTGGGGCAGGGGAGAGGCTACACCTTC
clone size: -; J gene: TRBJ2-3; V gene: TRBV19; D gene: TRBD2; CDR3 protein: CASSILPGRAEGQYF; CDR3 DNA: TGTGCCAGTAGTATTTTACCAGGGAGGGCAGAAGGGCAGTATTTT
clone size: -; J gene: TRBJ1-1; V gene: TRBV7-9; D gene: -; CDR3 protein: CASSLGGMNTEAFF; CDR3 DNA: TGTGCCAGCAGCTTAGGGGGTATGAACACTGAAGCTTTCTTT
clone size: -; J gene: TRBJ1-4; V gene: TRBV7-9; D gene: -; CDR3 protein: CASTLGSLSTNEKLFF; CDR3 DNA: TGTGCCAGCACCCTAGGGTCATTATCAACTAATGAAAAACTGTTTTTT
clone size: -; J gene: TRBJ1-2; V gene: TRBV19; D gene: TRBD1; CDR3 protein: CASSRDRGNYGYTF; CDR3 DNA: TGTGCCAGTAGTCGGGACAGGGGAAACTATGGCTACACCTTC
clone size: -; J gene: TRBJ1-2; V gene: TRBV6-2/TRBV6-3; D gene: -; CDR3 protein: CASSSIGPEYGYTF; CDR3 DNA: TGTGCCAGCAGTTCGATCGGGCCCGAGTATGGCTACACCTTC
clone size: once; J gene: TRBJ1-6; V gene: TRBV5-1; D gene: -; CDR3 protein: CASSFGRDSPLHF; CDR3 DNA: TGCGCCAGCAGCTTCGGACGGGATTCACCCCTCCACTTT
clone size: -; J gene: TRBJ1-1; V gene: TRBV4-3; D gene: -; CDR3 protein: CASSQGRVNTEAFF; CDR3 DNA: TGCGCCAGCAGCCAAGGGAGGGTGAACACTGAAGCTTTCTTT
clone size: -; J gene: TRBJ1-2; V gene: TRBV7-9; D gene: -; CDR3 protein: CASSRALDYGYTF; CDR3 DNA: TGTGCCAGCAGCCGTGCATTGGACTATGGCTACACCTTC
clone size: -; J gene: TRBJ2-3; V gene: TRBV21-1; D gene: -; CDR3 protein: CASSKGGFDTQYF; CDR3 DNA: TGTGCCAGCAGCAAGGGAGGTTTTGATACGCAGTATTTT
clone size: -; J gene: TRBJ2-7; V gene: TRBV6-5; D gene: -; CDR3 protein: CASSRQGTVSEQYF; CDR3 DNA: TGTGCCAGCAGTCGACAAGGGACGGTGTCCGAGCAGTACTTC
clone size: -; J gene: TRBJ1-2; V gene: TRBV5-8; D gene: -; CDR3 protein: CASSLEQPYGYTF; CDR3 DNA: TGTGCCAGCAGCTTGGAACAGCCCTATGGCTACACCTTC
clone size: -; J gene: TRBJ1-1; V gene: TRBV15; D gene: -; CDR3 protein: CATSEQGGDTEAFF; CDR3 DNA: TGTGCCACCAGCGAGCAGGGTGGAGACACTGAAGCTTTCTTT
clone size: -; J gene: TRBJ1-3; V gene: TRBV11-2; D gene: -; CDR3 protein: CASSLGLVTGPGYF; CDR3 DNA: TGTGCCAGCAGCTTAGGCCTCGTTACGGGGCCTGGGTATTTT
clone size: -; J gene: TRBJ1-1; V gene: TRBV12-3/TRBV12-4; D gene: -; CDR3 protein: CASSFGPRVLAFF; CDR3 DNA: TGTGCCAGCAGTTTCGGCCCCCGCGTTTTAGCTTTCTTT
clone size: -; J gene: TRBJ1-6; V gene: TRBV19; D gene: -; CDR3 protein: CASSTDRGFFPLHF; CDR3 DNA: TGTGCCAGTAGTACGGACCGGGGCTTTTTCCCCCTCCACTTT
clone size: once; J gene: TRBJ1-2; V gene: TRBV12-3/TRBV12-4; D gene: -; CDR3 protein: CASSPTVIYGYTF; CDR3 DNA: TGTGCCAGCAGTCCCACAGTAATCTATGGCTACACCTTC
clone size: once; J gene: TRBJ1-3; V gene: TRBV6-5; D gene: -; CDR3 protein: CASSTSDFSGNTIYF; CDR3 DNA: -
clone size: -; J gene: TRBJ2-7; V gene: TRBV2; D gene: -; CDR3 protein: CASTGTVLYEQYF; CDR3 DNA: TGTGCCAGCACCGGGACCGTTCTATACGAGCAGTACTTC
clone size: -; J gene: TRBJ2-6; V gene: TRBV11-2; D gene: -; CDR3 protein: CASSLDISGANVLTF; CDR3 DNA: TGTGCCAGCAGCTTAGATATCTCTGGGGCCAACGTCCTGACTTTC
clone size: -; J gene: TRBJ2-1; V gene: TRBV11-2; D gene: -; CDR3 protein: CASSSPPRGSYNEQFF; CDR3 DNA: TGTGCCAGCAGCTCCCCCCCGAGGGGCTCCTACAATGAGCAGTTCTTC
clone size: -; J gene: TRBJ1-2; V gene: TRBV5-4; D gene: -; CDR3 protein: CASSLWGGRGYTF; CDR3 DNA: TGTGCCAGCAGCTTGTGGGGGGGTCGGGGCTACACCTTC
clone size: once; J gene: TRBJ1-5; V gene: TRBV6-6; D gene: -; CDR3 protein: CASIGHGNQPQHF; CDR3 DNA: TGTGCCAGCATCGGACACGGGAATCAGCCCCAGCATTTT
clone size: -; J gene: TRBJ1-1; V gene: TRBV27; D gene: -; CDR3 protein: CASRRDTHTEAFF; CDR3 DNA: TGTGCCAGCAGGCGAGACACTCACACTGAAGCTTTCTTT
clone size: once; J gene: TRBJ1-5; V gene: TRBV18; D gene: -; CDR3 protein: CASSPPGRTDNQPQHF; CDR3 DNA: TGTGCCAGCTCACCACCGGGGCGGACTGACAATCAGCCCCAGCATTTT
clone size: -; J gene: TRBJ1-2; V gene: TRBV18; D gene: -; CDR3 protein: CASSPPEGMGSGYTF; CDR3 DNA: TGTGCCAGCTCACCACCGGAGGGTATGGGCTCTGGCTACACCTTC
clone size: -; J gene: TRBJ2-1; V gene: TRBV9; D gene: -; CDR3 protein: CASSVKYGGTYNEQFF; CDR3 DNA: TGTGCCAGCAGCGTAAAATATGGCGGCACCTACAATGAGCAGTTCTTC
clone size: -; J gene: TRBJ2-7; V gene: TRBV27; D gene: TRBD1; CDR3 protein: CASRRTGVFVDEQYF; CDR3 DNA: TGTGCCAGCAGAAGGACAGGGGTTTTTGTCGACGAGCAGTACTTC
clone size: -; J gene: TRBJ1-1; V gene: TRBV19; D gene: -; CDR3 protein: CASSIGAAGRPQSKDTEAFF; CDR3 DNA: TGTGCCAGTAGTATCGGGGCCGCGGGCAGGCCTCAAAGTAAGGACACTGAAGCTTTCTTT
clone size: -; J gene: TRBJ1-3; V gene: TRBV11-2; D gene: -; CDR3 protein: CASSLQRGSGNTIYF; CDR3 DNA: TGTGCCAGCAGCCTACAGCGCGGCTCTGGAAACACCATATATTTT
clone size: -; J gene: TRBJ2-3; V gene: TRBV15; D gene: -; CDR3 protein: CATSPRVGADTQYF; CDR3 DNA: TGTGCCACCTCACCCAGGGTAGGGGCAGATACGCAGTATTTT
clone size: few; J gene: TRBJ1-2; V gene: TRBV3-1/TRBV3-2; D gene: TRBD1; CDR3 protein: CASSQDYGDRRNYGYTF; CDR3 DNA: TGTGCCAGCAGCCAAGATTATGGGGACAGGAGGAACTATGGCTACACCTTC
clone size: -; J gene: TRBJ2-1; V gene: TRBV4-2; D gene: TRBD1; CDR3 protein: CASSQDPGGRGEQFF; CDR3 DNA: TGTGCCAGCAGCCAAGATCCAGGGGGCAGGGGTGAGCAGTTCTTC
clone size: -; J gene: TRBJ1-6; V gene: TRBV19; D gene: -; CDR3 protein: CASSIQGSHNSPLHF; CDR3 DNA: TGTGCCAGTAGTATCCAGGGGAGCCATAATTCACCCCTCCACTTT
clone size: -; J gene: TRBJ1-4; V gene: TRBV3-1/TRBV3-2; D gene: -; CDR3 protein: CASSSWTSHNEKLFF; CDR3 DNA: TGTGCCAGCAGCTCATGGACATCCCATAATGAAAAACTGTTTTTT
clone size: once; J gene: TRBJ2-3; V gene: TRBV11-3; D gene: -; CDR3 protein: CASSRGGLDTQYF; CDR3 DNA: TGTGCCAGCAGCCGAGGGGGTCTGGATACGCAGTATTTT
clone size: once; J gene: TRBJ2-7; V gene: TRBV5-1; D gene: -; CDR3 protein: CASSLAGNEQYF; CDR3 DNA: TGCGCCAGCAGCTTGGCCGGTAACGAGCAGTACTTC
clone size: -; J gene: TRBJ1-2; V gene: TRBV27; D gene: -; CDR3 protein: CASSLEAGDYGYTF; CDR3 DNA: TGTGCCAGCAGTTTAGAGGCGGGCGACTATGGCTACACCTTC
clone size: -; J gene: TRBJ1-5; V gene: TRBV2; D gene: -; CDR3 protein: CASSDQRGINQPQHF; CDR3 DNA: TGTGCCAGCAGTGACCAGAGGGGAATAAATCAGCCCCAGCATTTT
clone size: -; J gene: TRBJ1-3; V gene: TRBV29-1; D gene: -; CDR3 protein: CSAFTGHSSGNTIYF; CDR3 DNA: TGCAGCGCATTTACGGGACACAGCTCTGGAAACACCATATATTTT
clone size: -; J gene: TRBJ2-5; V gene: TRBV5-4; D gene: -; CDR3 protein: CASSFPPGNPGTQYF; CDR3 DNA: TGTGCCAGCAGCTTCCCTCCAGGGAACCCAGGGACCCAGTACTTC
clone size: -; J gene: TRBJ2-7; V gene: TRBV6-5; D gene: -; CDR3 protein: CASSYGDEQYF; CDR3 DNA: TGTGCCAGCAGTTACGGGGACGAGCAGTACTTC
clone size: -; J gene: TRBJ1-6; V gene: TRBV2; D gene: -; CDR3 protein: CASRLKQGNSPLHF; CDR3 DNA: TGTGCCAGCAGATTGAAACAGGGAAATTCACCCCTCCACTTT
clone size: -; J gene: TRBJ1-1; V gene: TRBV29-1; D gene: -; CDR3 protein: CSVPTVNTEAFF; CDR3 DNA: TGCAGCGTGCCGACAGTGAACACTGAAGCTTTCTTT
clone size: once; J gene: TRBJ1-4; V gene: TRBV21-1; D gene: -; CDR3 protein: CASSKGAGGNEKLFF; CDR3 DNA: TGTGCCAGCAGCAAAGGGGCAGGGGGTAATGAAAAACTGTTTTTT